The source of this T cell receptor (beta chain) is a study of T-cell reconstitution after alpha-beta-depleted transplantation in children. Preparation of the TCRbeta library was carried out with unique molecular identifiers. One entry per CDR3 protein, called by TCRdb with MiXCR from the PCR reads. The table records about half a million distinct CDR3 sequences, around 13% of them present only once. V trimming: 0 bases; J trimming: 7 bases; junction bases outside the gene matches: 6. Germline loops: CDR1 MNHEY, CDR2 SVGAGI. The CDR3 consists of 15 residues. This clonotype came up a few times. V is TRBV6-5 and J is TRBJ2-1, with TRBD2 matching over 7 bases. Sequenced material: PBMCs from the stem cell graft donor, taken from the stem cell graft. The receptor was derived from a human donor who donated a stem cell graft to a child with combined immunodeficiency. In DNA, the CDR3 is TGTGCCAGCAGTTACTCGGTGGGGGGGAGAAATGAGCAGTTCTTC. Residues: CASSYSVGGRNEQFF.